These T cell receptor beta chains were read from a single sample in a study of T cell changes during pregnancy in multiple sclerosis. Sequencing was performed with immunoSEQ multiplex PCR; in TCRdb, only in-frame clones are kept and a portion is missing. The sample includes about 62,000 clones, approximately 90% of them seen just once. This material consisted of peripheral blood, taken in the first trimester of pregnancy. These receptors all stem from a female donor with multiple sclerosis, enrolled in a pregnancy study. Both conserved end residues are part of each CDR3. Fields, in order: clone size, D gene, CDR3 length, V gene, J gene, CDR3 DNA, CDR3 protein. D genes are given only for firm matches. Only part of the rows carry a size: once, few, many, or a class if the clone is expanded.

>-|-|15|TRBV2|TRBJ1-4
TGTGCCAGCAGTGAACTGGGGGCGTCTAATGAAAAACTGTTTTTT
CASSELGASNEKLFF
>-|TRBD1|15|TRBV18|TRBJ1-2
TGTGCCAGCTCACCACCGAGCGGGACAGGGGCTGGCTACACCTTC
CASSPPSGTGAGYTF
>-|-|15|TRBV19|TRBJ1-2
TGTGCCAGTACCCAAGGACAGATAAAAAACTATGGCTACACCTTC
CASTQGQIKNYGYTF
>-|TRBD1|13|TRBV2|TRBJ2-3
TGTGCCAGCGGTCGGGACAGTGAAGATACGCAGTATTTT
CASGRDSEDTQYF
>-|TRBD1|15|TRBV19|TRBJ1-1
TGTGCCAGTAGTTTTACAGGGGGCGCGGCGACTGAAGCTTTCTTT
CASSFTGGAATEAFF
>-|TRBD1|13|TRBV29-1|TRBJ2-7
TGCAGCGTCGGAAACAGGGGGCGAAGCGAGCAGTACTTC
CSVGNRGRSEQYF
>-|TRBD1|13|TRBV5-1|TRBJ1-1
TGCGCCAGCAGCTTGGACAGGGGTTTTGAAGCTTTCTTT
CASSLDRGFEAFF
>-|TRBD1|14|TRBV25-1|TRBJ1-4
TGTGCCAGCAGTGGGACAGGGGGTTTGGGAAAACTGTTTTTT
CASSGTGGLGKLFF
>-|-|14|TRBV5-1|TRBJ1-5
TGCGCCAGCAGCTTGGGGGAGGGCGGTCAGCCCCAGCATTTT
CASSLGEGGQPQHF
>-|-|16|TRBV2|TRBJ2-7
TGTGCCAGCAGAGGCAACAGGGTCGGTCCTTCCTACGAGCAGTACTTC
CASRGNRVGPSYEQYF
>-|-|13|TRBV5-1|TRBJ1-1
TGCGCCAGCACTGATTTAGGGGCGATGAAAACTTTCTTT
CASTDLGAMKTFF
>-|-|14|TRBV15|TRBJ2-5
TGTGCCACCAGCAGAGGGCAGTCCCAAGAGACCCAGTACTTC
CATSRGQSQETQYF
>-|-|12|TRBV7-9|TRBJ1-1
TGTGCCAGCACCGATGGGAGAGGCGAAGCTTTCTTT
CASTDGRGEAFF
>-|-|13|TRBV29-1|TRBJ2-5
TGCAGCGTTGGGACAAGGGGGGGGGAGACCCAGTACTTC
CSVGTRGGETQYF
>-|TRBD2|14|TRBV5-1|TRBJ2-1
TGCGCCAGCCGACTGGGACTAGCCGAGCATGAGCAGTTCTTC
CASRLGLAEHEQFF
>-|-|12|TRBV2|TRBJ2-3
TGTGCCAGCAACCAGGCGCCCGGTACGCAGTATTTT
CASNQAPGTQYF
>-|TRBD2|14|TRBV19|TRBJ2-1
TGTGCCAGTGGAGGGACTAGCGGATACAATGAGCAGTTCTTC
CASGGTSGYNEQFF
>-|-|14|TRBV7-9|TRBJ1-2
TGTGCCAGCAGCTCCGAGTTAGGGGACTATGGCTACACCTTC
CASSSELGDYGYTF
>-|-|20|TRBV5-1|TRBJ2-6
TGCGCCAGCAGCTTGAAGGGGGAAAATACCTTCTTCTCTGGGGCCAACGTCCTGACTTTC
CASSLKGENTFFSGANVLTF
>-|TRBD2|15|TRBV2|TRBJ2-7
TGTGCCAGCAGTGAGGATGGAGCGGGAGGGGGTGAGCAGTACTTC
CASSEDGAGGGEQYF
>-|TRBD2|15|TRBV5-4|TRBJ2-1
TGTGCCAGCAGCTTGGAGCTAGCGGGAGTCGATGAGCAGTTCTTC
CASSLELAGVDEQFF
>-|-|11|TRBV19|TRBJ1-3
TGTGCCAGCGGGGACATCGACACCATATATTTT
CASGDIDTIYF
>-|TRBD2|15|TRBV5-1|TRBJ2-1
TGCGCCAGCAGCTTGGCGGGCGGGGGGCTAAATGAGCAGTTCTTC
CASSLAGGGLNEQFF
>few|-|14|TRBV6-5|TRBJ1-6
TGTGCCAGCAGTCTCGGACAGCTTAATTCACCCCTCCACTTT
CASSLGQLNSPLHF
>once|TRBD1|15|TRBV19|TRBJ1-1
TGTGCCAGTAGTATAGGGGACAGTGTCAACACTGAAGCTTTCTTT
CASSIGDSVNTEAFF
>-|TRBD1|15|TRBV6-5|TRBJ2-7
TGTGCCAGCGGTCCCCCTGACAGGGAAGTCTACGAGCAGTACTTC
CASGPPDREVYEQYF
>-|-|13|TRBV6-9|TRBJ2-2
TGTGCCAGCAGTTCCTCTGAGACCGGGGAGCTGTTTTTT
CASSSSETGELFF
>-|TRBD1|15|TRBV9|TRBJ1-6
TGTGCCAGCAGCGTAGGGGGACAGGGTAATTCACCCCTCCACTTT
CASSVGGQGNSPLHF
>-|-|14|TRBV5-4|TRBJ2-7
TGTGCCAGCAGCTTCGACAGAGCCACCTACGAGCAGTACTTC
CASSFDRATYEQYF
>-|TRBD1|14|TRBV7-9|TRBJ1-4
TGTGCCAGCAGCTACGAGGGGGCGGGGGAAAAACTGTTTTTT
CASSYEGAGEKLFF
>-|-|16|TRBV4-2|TRBJ1-1
TGTGCCAGCAGCCTTCACAGGCCCTCGGATAACACTGAAGCTTTCTTT
CASSLHRPSDNTEAFF
>-|-|17|TRBV19|TRBJ1-2
TGTGCCAGTAGTACCACCCGTAGACAGGCGGGCCTAGGAGGCTACACCTTC
CASSTTRRQAGLGGYTF
>-|-|15|TRBV4-2|TRBJ2-2
TGTGCCAGCAGCCAGCCTTGGGGGGGCGGCGGGGAGCTGTTTTTT
CASSQPWGGGGELFF
>-|TRBD2|15|TRBV5-1|TRBJ2-1
TGCGCCAGCAGCTTGGAGGCTAGCGGGAAAAATGAGCAGTTCTTC
CASSLEASGKNEQFF
>-|TRBD1|16|TRBV19|TRBJ2-5
TGTGCCAGTAGTAGAACACAGGGGGACTCCGGCGAGACCCAGTACTTC
CASSRTQGDSGETQYF